This T cell receptor beta chain was captured by sequencing in a study of identical twins. General study findings and limits: It was out-of-frame TCR alpha sharing in monozygotic twins that models underestimated. Analyses based on zero insertions could be partly confounded by invariant MAIT and iNKT cells.

In the case of this clonotype: Its specificity is unknown.

V dropped 7 bases and J dropped 7; count of bases not matched to a gene: 8. The CDR3 is 15 residues long. Each CDR3 protein is one row after TCRdb ran MiXCR on the 5' RACE reads. Of some 690,000 distinct CDR3 sequences in the sample, 21% are singletons; the top ten hold roughly 4.3%. The same data also contributed to another study, on T cells expressing NK-cell markers. That work states: In the group of eight sequenced donors, seven were HCMV-seropositive and one was seronegative. Leadership of the CD3+CD56-NKG2C+ fraction also belonged to these clonotypes in a handful of donors.

The source is a woman between 18 and 30 years old in good health. The sequenced sample was PBMCs. V is TRBV12-3 or TRBV12-4 and J is TRBJ2-2, with 11 bases matching TRBD2. CDR3 DNA: TGTGCCAGCACCCTGACTAGCGGGACGGGCGGGGAGCTGTTTTTT. It specifies CASTLTSGTGGELFF.